The sequence of this T cell receptor beta chain was determined in a study of blood T cell repertoires in COVID-19. Study-wide context: The cDNA or gDNA used as material had been derived from T cells, B-cell-depleted T cells, or PBMCs.

The CDR3 spans 13 residues. The germline V gene has CDR1 MDHEN and CDR2 SYDVKM. Deletions cut 7 bases from V and 3 bases from J, with 10 bases between. Each recovered donor of Cohort 3 presented with two negative PCRs, clearance, or symptom resolution. The protocol was immunoSEQ multiplex PCR, while the TCRdb copy is restricted to in-frame clones and leaves out a portion. The sample has approximately 390,000 clones, just under 90% seen once. This sequence was found in a woman in her fifties or sixties who had recovered from COVID-19. The chain uses TRBV28 and TRBJ2-4; D uncertain. The sequenced sample was PBMCs or T cells enriched from blood (not recorded which). The CDR3 nucleotides are TGTGCCAGCAACACGCCGGGCAAAAACATTCAGTACTTC. It yields the protein CASNTPGKNIQYF. Using reference TRBV28 and TRBJ2-4 for the parts outside the CDR3, the full variable domain is DVKVTQSSRYLVKRTGEKVFLECVQDMDHENMFWYRQDPGLGLRLIYFSYDVKMKEKGDIPEGYSVSREKKERFSLILESASTNQTSMYLCASNTPGKNIQYFGAGTRLSVL.